One and the same sample provided the 16 T cell receptor beta chains below, sequenced in a study of blood T cell repertoires in COVID-19. Here immunoSEQ multiplex PCR was the method, and the copy in TCRdb shows in-frame clones only, minus some. Among 150,000 to 200,000 clones listed, 80% to 85% were seen once. Source material: peripheral blood. These receptors were obtained from a human donor with acute or convalescent COVID-19. The donor label of this sample is uncertain.

The rearrangement joins TRBV7-2 to TRBJ1-4; a weak D match, TRBD1 (5 bases). This CDR3 is 15 amino acids long. V was shortened by 5 bases and J by 1 base, with 11 bases between the two germline ends. Looked up from germline, CDR1 is SGHTA and CDR2 is FQGNSA. CDR3 region: CASSPRGGTNEKLFF. The CDR3 DNA reads as TGTGCCAGCAGCCCCCGGGGGGGAACTAATGAAAAACTGTTTTTT.

The gene calls are TRBV28 and TRBJ2-7, with 10 bases lining up with TRBD2. The V gene's germline CDR1 is MDHEN and CDR2 SYDVKM. The CDR3 is 15 amino acids. The V and J ends lost 6 bases and 4 bases, in that order; junction bases with no gene match: 9. The chain's CDR3 is CASSPAIAGGYEQYF. The DNA of the CDR3 is TGTGCCAGCAGCCCCGCGATAGCGGGGGGTTACGAGCAGTACTTC.

The chain joins TRBV6-5 to TRBJ1-1; D uncertain. Germline-derived CDR1 and CDR2 are MNHEY and SVGAGI. The CDR3 totals 15 residues. V gave up 6 bases and J gave up 0 bases, with 14 bases separating them. The CDR3 coding sequence is TGTGCCAGCAGCCGTGACCTAGCCGTGAACACTGAAGCTTTCTTT. Translated: CASSRDLAVNTEAFF.

CDR3 sequence reads: CASSQEGVASGSREQYF. The CDR3 DNA is TGTGCCAGCAGCCAAGAGGGGGTGGCTAGCGGGAGCCGCGAGCAGTACTTC. V gene TRBV3-1 (or the pseudogene TRBV3-2) combines with J gene TRBJ2-7; 10 nucleotides match TRBD2. The germline V gene has CDR1 LGHDT and CDR2 YNNKEL (reference sequence). The trim removed 0 bases at V and 6 bases at J, leaving 11 bases unmatched. The CDR3 length is 17 residues.

The chain employs TRBV18 and TRBJ2-1; D is possibly TRBD1 (6 bases). V was cut by 0 bases and J by 10 bases, with 19 bases left in between. Looked up from germline, CDR1 is KGHSH and CDR2 is LQKENI. The CDR3 extends over 16 amino acids. The CDR3 reads CASSPPAQGTSREQFF. The CDR3 DNA sequence: TGTGCCAGCTCACCACCGGCGCAGGGGACATCGAGGGAGCAGTTCTTC. Complete variable domain (other parts from reference TRBV18 and TRBJ2-1): NAGVMQNPRHLVRRRGQEARLRCSPMKGHSHVYWYRQLPEEGLKFMVYLQKENIIDESGMPKERFSAEFPKEGPSILRIQQVVRGDSAAYFCASSPPAQGTSREQFFGPGTRLTVL.

V is TRBV9 and J is TRBJ1-1, with TRBD1 identical over 7 bases. The CDR3 has 14 residues. The germline V gene encodes CDR1 SGDLS and CDR2 YYNGEE. V lost 0 bases, J lost 4 bases, and 3 bases stayed unmatched. The CDR3 is CASSVEGGGTEAFF. The CDR3 region has the DNA TGTGCCAGCAGCGTAGAAGGGGGCGGCACTGAAGCTTTCTTT.

This chain connects TRBV28 to TRBJ1-1, with TRBD1 as a possible D gene (6 bases). The CDR3 contains 15 residues. CDR1 is MDHEN, CDR2 SYDVKM, per germline. The V end was cut by 6 bases, the J end by 5 bases, with 19 bases between. The chain's CDR3 is CASRVENRVVTEAFF. In DNA, the CDR3 is TGTGCCAGCAGGGTAGAGAACAGGGTAGTGACTGAAGCTTTCTTT.

The CDR3: CASSSQGGPLSGNTIYF. The CDR3 bases are TGTGCCAGCAGCTCGCAGGGGGGCCCCCTCTCTGGAAACACCATATATTTT. This rearrangement joins TRBV5-4 to TRBJ1-3, with 7 bases matching TRBD1. The length of the CDR3 is 17 residues. CDR1 and CDR2 (germline): SGHNT, YYREEE (reference sequence). The V gene end was trimmed by 3 bases and the J gene end by 0 bases; junction bases not matched to a gene: 9.

CDR3 in DNA: TGTGCCAGTAGTTCTGGTCGGGCAGGGGGAACAGATACGCAGTATTTT. This codes for CASSSGRAGGTDTQYF. V gene TRBV19 combines with J gene TRBJ2-3; the match to TRBD1 covers 7 bases. V dropped 5 bases and J dropped 3; count of bases not matched to a gene: 11. Per the germline V gene, CDR1 is LNHDA and CDR2 is SQIVND (reference sequence). The CDR3 covers 16 residues.

The chain employs TRBV6-1 and TRBJ2-5; D possibly corresponds to TRBD1 (5 bases). CDR3 length: 15 amino acids. Germline CDR1 is MNHNS and CDR2 is SASEGT. Deletions cut 2 bases from V and 1 base from J, with 11 bases between. CDR3 bases: TGTGCCAGCAGTGAAAATGGTCAGGGCCAAGAGACCCAGTACTTC. It translates to CASSENGQGQETQYF.

The V call is TRBV6-5, the J call TRBJ2-4; 8 bases align to TRBD2. The CDR3 spans 14 residues. The trim removed 9 bases at V and 1 base at J, leaving 5 bases unmatched. Germline-derived CDR1 and CDR2 are MNHEY and SVGAGI. CDR3 coding DNA: TGTGCCAGTCGGGAGGGGCCGGCCAAAAACATTCAGTACTTC. Its protein is CASREGPAKNIQYF.

The rearrangement links TRBV29-1 to TRBJ2-2, with 7 bases lining up with TRBD2. The CDR3 extends over 15 amino acids. Germline V gene sequence: CDR1 SQVTM, CDR2 ANQGSEA. Trimming took 2 bases from V and 3 from J; bases not matched to a gene: 6. The CDR3: CSVESGRGYTGELFF. The CDR3 DNA is TGCAGCGTTGAATCGGGGAGGGGTTACACCGGGGAGCTGTTTTTT.

V gene TRBV2 combines with J gene TRBJ2-7; weak D call: TRBD2 (5 bases). The V and J ends lost 6 bases and 4 bases respectively, with 16 bases between them. The CDR3 has 14 residues. Germline loops: CDR1 SNHLY, CDR2 FYNNEI. CDR3 sequence (DNA): TGTGCCAGCAGAAAGCGAGTCGAGGGATACGAGCAGTACTTC. Protein product: CASRKRVEGYEQYF.

V and J are TRBV6-1 and TRBJ1-1; 7 bases line up with TRBD1. CDR1 is MNHNS and CDR2 is SASEGT in the germline V gene. V lost 3 bases to trimming and J lost 11 bases; unmatched junction nucleotides: 9. The CDR3 is made up of 13 amino acids. CDR3 bases: TGTGCCAGCAGTGACCGGGACAGCCTCAATGCTTTCTTT. It encodes CASSDRDSLNAFF.

The genes are TRBV5-1 and TRBJ2-7, with 11 nucleotides matching TRBD2. This CDR3 region has 15 residues. CDR1 and CDR2 from the germline V gene are SGHRS and YFSETQ. V lost 4 bases and J lost 3; bases outside the gene matches: 6. The CDR3 sequence: CASSPSGLAVYEQYF. The DNA for the CDR3 is TGCGCCAGCAGCCCTTCGGGACTAGCGGTCTACGAGCAGTACTTC.

The chain employs TRBV6-5 and TRBJ2-7; a possible D gene is TRBD1 (6 bases). Germline CDR1 is MNHEY and CDR2 is SVGAGI. Trimming cost V 2 bases and J 1 base, with 9 bases left between them. The CDR3 has 14 residues. The CDR3 reads CASSYGQNSYEQYF. As DNA, the CDR3 is TGTGCCAGCAGTTACGGACAGAATTCCTACGAGCAGTACTTC.